These T cell receptor beta chains were read from a single sample in a study of blood T cells in healthy people across ages. TCRdb ran MiXCR on the 5' RACE reads and lists one entry per CDR3 protein. In the table there are a few hundred thousand distinct CDR3 sequences, roughly 26% of which are singletons. Sequencing was performed on blood. All receptors come from a woman between 65 and 79 years old in good health. The CDR3 runs from the conserved cysteine through the conserved F or W. Fields, in order: V gene, J gene, CDR3 protein.

TRBV7-2	TRBJ2-7	CASSFRAGSSYEQYF
TRBV4-1	TRBJ2-7	CASSQTQPGTFSYEQYF
TRBV5-1	TRBJ1-4	CASSLAVAGGNEKLFF
TRBV20-1	-	CSANPRVGEQFF
TRBV12-3/TRBV12-4	TRBJ2-1	CASSKRDQRANEQFF
TRBV2	TRBJ1-4	CASRWTGSNEKLFF
TRBV7-2	TRBJ2-7	CASTSGLGRGEQYF
TRBV29-1	TRBJ2-1	CSVEDSGLSYNEQFF
TRBV20-1	TRBJ2-5	CSAPSPRRIGETQYF
TRBV4-1	TRBJ2-4	CASSQDPEDIQYF
TRBV7-9	TRBJ2-1	CASSSDRYSYNEQFF
TRBV7-3	-	CASSLSRAQGNEQFF
TRBV3-1	TRBJ1-1	CASRAAGGAEAFF
TRBV5-1	TRBJ2-1	CASRSGLADYNEQFF
TRBV2	TRBJ2-4	CASGDGTVVF
TRBV10-3	TRBJ2-1	CATGLGREWEFF
TRBV27	TRBJ1-2	CASSSTVAWPSGYTF
TRBV20-1	TRBJ2-1	CSAPSGTSVYNEQFF
TRBV6-1	TRBJ2-5	CASSGQGVETQYF